This note documents a single T cell receptor beta chain sequence. The data were obtained in a study of blood T cells in healthy people across ages. The CDR3 is 15 residues long. The germline V gene has CDR1 MNHEY and CDR2 SVGAGI. Trimming at V came to 5 bases and at J to 1 base, leaving 5 bases not matched to a gene. Next came a second PCR, run for about 6 to 12 cycles, which used a sample-barcoded 5' primer along with a J-beta primer mix. A 12-random-nucleotide template-switch adaptor tagged each cDNA molecule. TCRdb passed the 5' RACE reads through MiXCR, listing each CDR3 protein once. The sample lists some 1.7 million distinct CDR3 sequences; 28% were seen once.

The TCR was taken from a woman in her thirties in good health. The chain joins TRBV6-5 to TRBJ1-2; 9 bases map to TRBD1. The material sequenced was blood. The CDR3, as DNA: TGTGCCAGCAGTCGCGGACAGGGGAGTAACTATGGCTACACCTTC. Its translation is CASSRGQGSNYGYTF.